This TCR beta chain was sequenced in a study of OX40 agonist ivuxolimab in advanced cancers. CDR3 length: 16 amino acids. V shed 2 bases and J 1 base; nucleotides not matched to a gene: 7. Germline assignment: CDR1 SNHLY and CDR2 FYNNEI. Profiling relied on immunoSEQ multiplex PCR, and the TCRdb table lists in-frame clones only, not all of them. The sample lists 20,000 or so clones, more than 75% seen once, with 37% in the top ten. The origin of this receptor is an adult with an advanced solid tumor such as melanoma, head and neck, liver or kidney cancer. This chain links TRBV2 with TRBJ1-1, with 7 bases aligning to TRBD1. Sequencing used CD4+ or CD8+ T cells sorted from blood, obtained in a trial of the OX40 agonist ivuxolimab. CDR3 nucleotide sequence: TGTGCCAGCAGTGAATATGCCGGGACAGCGAACACTGAAGCTTTCTTT. This sequence encodes CASSEYAGTANTEAFF.